This T cell receptor beta chain was documented in a study of technical replicates of blood from a few donors. The data were produced by immunoSEQ multiplex PCR, yet TCRdb's version contains in-frame clones alone and is incomplete. This table holds some 11,000 clones, about 94% found once. V lost 2 bases to trimming and J lost 1 base, with 12 bases between them. Germline loops: CDR1 SGHNT, CDR2 YENEEA. The CDR3 length is 15 residues. The origin of this receptor is a human donor in good health. The specimen sequenced was PBMCs. The chain has TRBV11-3 and TRBJ2-7; perhaps TRBD2 as D (6 bases). This CDR3 is CASSLRPTSSYEQYF. CDR3 DNA sequence: TGTGCCAGCAGCTTACGACCGACTAGTTCCTACGAGCAGTACTTC. Variable domain in full (rest from reference TRBV11-3 and TRBJ2-7): EAGVVQSPRYKIIEKKQPVAFWCNPISGHNTLYWYLQNLGQGPELLIRYENEEAVDDSQLPKDRFSAERLKGVDSTLKIQPAELGDSAVYLCASSLRPTSSYEQYFGPGTRLTVT.